This TCR beta chain was obtained from a study of OX40 agonist ivuxolimab in advanced cancers. On the study more broadly: Dose-escalation cases comprised hepatocellular carcinoma, melanoma, renal cell or head and neck cancer. Subjects had a mean age of about 60 years, with a range of about 20 to 85; just over 80% were male. Study-wide findings and caveats: In a subset of nonresponders, normalized T-cell clonal expansion was also low.

Repertoires were generated with immunoSEQ multiplex PCR, while TCRdb's copy carries only in-frame clones and drops some. The sample lists 45,000 to 60,000 clones; roughly 92% were seen once. Autoimmune disease history or systemic immunosuppression led to patients being barred. Concerning this clone itself: Its antigen is undetermined.

Material: CD4+ or CD8+ T cells sorted from blood, obtained in a trial of the OX40 agonist ivuxolimab. This TCR derives from an adult with an advanced solid tumor such as melanoma, head and neck, liver or kidney cancer.

DNA of the CDR3: TGTGCCAGCTCACCACAAGGGGGATGGGAGACCCAGTACTTC. Its translation: CASSPQGGWETQYF. The genes are TRBV18 and TRBJ2-5; the D gene is possibly TRBD1 (6 bases). Germline V gene lookup returns CDR1 KGHSH and CDR2 LQKENI. The V gene lost 1 base and the J gene lost 5 bases, with 11 bases spanning the gap. The CDR3 runs to 14 residues.